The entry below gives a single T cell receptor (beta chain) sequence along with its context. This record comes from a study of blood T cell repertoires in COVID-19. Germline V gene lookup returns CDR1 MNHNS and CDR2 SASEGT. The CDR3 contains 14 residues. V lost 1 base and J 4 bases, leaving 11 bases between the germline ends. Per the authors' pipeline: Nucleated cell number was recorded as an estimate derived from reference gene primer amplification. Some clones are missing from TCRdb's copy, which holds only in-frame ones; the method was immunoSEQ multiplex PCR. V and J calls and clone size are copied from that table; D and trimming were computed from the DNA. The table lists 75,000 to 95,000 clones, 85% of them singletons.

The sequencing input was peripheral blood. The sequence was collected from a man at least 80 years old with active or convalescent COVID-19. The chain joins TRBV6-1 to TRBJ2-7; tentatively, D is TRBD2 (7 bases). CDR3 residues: CASSEVGGPYEQYV. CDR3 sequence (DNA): TGTGCCAGCAGTGAAGTCGGGGGGCCGTACGAGCAGTACGTC.